This T cell receptor beta chain was sequenced for a study of identical twins. Points from the study as a whole: The presence of invariant MAIT and iNKT cells could partly confound analyses of zero-insertion sequences.

This clonotype has a handful of counts. Its target is unknown. MiXCR was run by TCRdb on the 5' RACE reads, yielding one entry per CDR3 protein. The sample gives 600,000 to 800,000 distinct CDR3 sequences, 21% of which show up once; about 4.5% is in the top ten. Germline CDR1 reads MNHEY; CDR2 reads SVGEGT. This CDR3 is built from 14 residues. The V gene lost 7 bases and the J gene lost 5 bases, with 17 bases spanning the gap. The sample also formed part of further work on T cells expressing NK-cell markers. That report notes: The TCR beta repertoires originated in sorted CD3+CD56+NKG2C+, CD3+CD56+NKG2C- and CD3+CD56-NKG2C+ T cells. Among eight sequenced donors, seven carried HCMV seropositivity while one was seronegative.

The material sequenced was PBMCs. The V call is TRBV6-2 or TRBV6-3, the J call TRBJ1-1; D gene unclear. The TCR was taken from a woman aged 18-29 years in good health. In DNA, the CDR3 is TGTGCCAGCACCGAAAGAGGGCAGGTGACTGAAGCTTTCTTT. This translates into CASTERGQVTEAFF.